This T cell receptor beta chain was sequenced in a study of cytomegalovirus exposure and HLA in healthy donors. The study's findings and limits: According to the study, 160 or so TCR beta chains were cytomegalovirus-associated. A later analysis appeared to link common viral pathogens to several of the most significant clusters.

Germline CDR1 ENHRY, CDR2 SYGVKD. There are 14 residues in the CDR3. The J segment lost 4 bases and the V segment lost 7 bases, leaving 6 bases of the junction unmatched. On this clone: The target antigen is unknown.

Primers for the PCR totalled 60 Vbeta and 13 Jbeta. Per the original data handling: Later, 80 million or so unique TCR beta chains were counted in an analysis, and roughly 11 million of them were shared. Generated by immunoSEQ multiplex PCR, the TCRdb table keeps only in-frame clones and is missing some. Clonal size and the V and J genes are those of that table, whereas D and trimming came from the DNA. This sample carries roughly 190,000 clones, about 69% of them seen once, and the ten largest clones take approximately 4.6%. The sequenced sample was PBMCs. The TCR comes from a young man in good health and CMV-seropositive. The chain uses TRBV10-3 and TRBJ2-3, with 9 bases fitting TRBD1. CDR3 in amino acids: CAIMGGTGPDTQYF. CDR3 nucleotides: TGTGCCATCATGGGTGGGACAGGGCCAGATACGCAGTATTTT.